The clone carrying this TCR beta chain was observed a few times. Its antigen remains unidentified. Germline V gene data show CDR1 as DFQATT and CDR2 as SNEGSKA (reference sequence). The CDR3 runs to 11 residues. V dropped 5 bases and J dropped 11; count of bases not matched to a gene: 7. The sort gate was single viable CD3+CD4+CD8-CD45RO+ cells for memory CD4+ T cells. These data are taken from a study of memory CD4+ T cells and cytomegalovirus serostatus. Study-level background: Donors were healthy Belgian adults, 10 or so CMV seropositive and 24 seronegative.

Broader study findings: Suggested: most of the CMV-linked TCR signature lies in CD4+ memory cells. Of 150 to 200 reported CMV TCRbeta sequences, just over 65 were found in memory CD4+ repertoires.

TCRdb keeps only in-frame clones here, not all; method: immunoSEQ multiplex PCR. The sample yields fewer than 75,000 clones, roughly 80% seen once. The chain recombines TRBV20-1 with TRBJ1-1, with 8 bases aligning to TRBD1. The material sequenced was memory CD4+ T cells from blood. The TCR sequence derives from an adult in good health and CMV-seronegative. The CDR3 sequence: CSASPTGAAFF. The CDR3 bases are TGCAGTGCTTCGCCGACAGGGGCGGCTTTCTTT.